The next 24 T cell receptor beta chains were all read from a single sample in a study of identical twins. TCRdb redid the calling of the 5' RACE reads with MiXCR, one entry per CDR3 protein. In the table there are hundreds of thousands of distinct CDR3 sequences, roughly 12% of which are singletons. The sample was also reused in another study, on yellow fever vaccine responses in identical twins.

The sample was PBMCs. The receptors originated from a woman aged 18-35 years in good health.

J is TRBJ2-7 and V is TRBV10-3; 7 bases map to TRBD2. This CDR3 has 15 residues. V shed 3 bases, J shed 4 bases, and the junction held 9 bases outside the gene matches. Germline V gene sequence: CDR1 ENHRY, CDR2 SYGVKD. CDR3 protein: CAISDQRGGMYEQYF. The CDR3, as DNA: TGTGCCATCAGTGACCAGCGGGGAGGAATGTACGAGCAGTACTTC.

This clonotype has more than one count but fewer than ten. The DNA for the CDR3 is TGTGCCAGCAGCTTAACCGGGGCCACGCTAGATACAGATACGCAGTATTTT. As protein: CASSLTGATLDTDTQYF. The genes are TRBV7-9 and TRBJ2-3; D possibly uses TRBD1 or TRBD2 (5 bases each). The V end lost 2 bases, the J end lost 3 bases, and 18 bases lay between the germline ends. The CDR3 has 17 amino acids. The germline CDR1 and CDR2 sequences are SEHNR and FQNEAQ (reference sequence).

This chain uses TRBV23-1 with TRBJ1-5; unclear D gene. TRBV23-1 is an ORF, with its function uncertain. The length of the CDR3 is 16 residues. Trimming pared 8 bases from V and 4 bases from J, leaving 21 bases between. The CDR3 nucleotides read TGCGCCAGCTCATTACTATTTTGGACTACTAATCAGCCCCAGCATTTT. Amino acid sequence: CASSLLFWTTNQPQHF.

This clonotype came up a few times. The chain carries TRBV20-1 and TRBJ2-2, with D perhaps matching TRBD2 (5 bases). This CDR3 is built from 14 residues. Germline values: CDR1 DFQATT, CDR2 SNEGSKA (reference sequence). The V end lost 3 bases, the J end lost 5 bases, and 13 bases lay between the germline ends. CDR3 in DNA: TGCAGTGCTAGCGGGGTCCCGGGAACCGGGGAGCTGTTTTTT. This translates into CSASGVPGTGELFF.

This clonotype was seen many times. This rearrangement joins TRBV5-1 to TRBJ1-1; 7 bases are shared with TRBD1. The CDR3 has 16 residues. The J segment lost 1 base and the V segment lost 1 base, leaving 7 bases of the junction unmatched. Per germline, CDR1 SGHRS and CDR2 YFSETQ. The CDR3 DNA sequence: TGCGCCAGCAGCTTGAACAGGGGAGTTGGGAACACTGAAGCTTTCTTT. It codes for CASSLNRGVGNTEAFF.

The sample holds a few counts of this clonotype. This chain links TRBV18 with TRBJ2-1, with TRBD2 identical over 9 bases. J lost 4 bases, V lost 0 bases, and 4 bases had no gene match. Germline V CDR1 and CDR2: KGHSH, LQKENI. This CDR3 spans 16 amino acids. CDR3 sequence (DNA): TGTGCCAGCTCACCACCCGGTAGCGGGGGTTACAATGAGCAGTTCTTC. Its protein is CASSPPGSGGYNEQFF.

The chain is built from TRBV11-2 and TRBJ2-3; D gene ambiguous. The length of the CDR3 is 13 residues. V was trimmed by 4 bases and J by 3 bases, leaving 8 bases between them. Germline CDR1 reads SGHAT; CDR2 reads FQNNGV. As DNA, the CDR3 is TGTGCCAGCAGCTCCGGACGGACAGATACGCAGTATTTT. It is translated as CASSSGRTDTQYF.

This clonotype came up a few times. This rearrangement joins TRBV7-9 to TRBJ2-1; TRBD2 matches at 15 bases. The CDR3 is made up of 15 amino acids. V was pared by 7 bases and J by 9 bases, with 7 bases of the junction left unmatched. Germline V gene sequence: CDR1 SEHNR, CDR2 FQNEAQ (reference sequence). Here the CDR3 reads CASTPGTSGRIEQFF. For the CDR3, the DNA is TGTGCCAGCACCCCAGGGACTAGCGGGAGGATTGAGCAGTTCTTC.

This clonotype occurred a few times. This chain connects TRBV15 to TRBJ2-1; 7 positions match TRBD1. After removal of 1 base from V and 4 bases from J, the junction contained 10 bases not matched to a gene. The CDR3 spans 17 residues. Germline lookup yields CDR1 LNHNV and CDR2 YYDKDF (reference sequence). The CDR3 sequence is CATSRGAGGRPYNEQFF. DNA of the CDR3: TGTGCCACCAGCAGAGGAGCAGGGGGACGACCTTACAATGAGCAGTTCTTC.

The chain uses TRBV7-9 and TRBJ2-7, with no clear D. This CDR3 is 16 amino acids long. Per the germline V gene, CDR1 is SEHNR and CDR2 is FQNEAQ (reference sequence). Trimming cost V 3 bases and J 7 bases, with 22 bases left between them. CDR3: CASSFPPVSPGEEQYF. For the CDR3, the DNA is TGTGCCAGCAGCTTTCCTCCAGTCTCGCCGGGTGAAGAGCAGTACTTC.

The chain couples TRBV6-2 or TRBV6-3 to TRBJ1-2; weak D call: TRBD1 (6 bases). Germline CDR1 and CDR2: MNHEY and SVGEGT. The V end was cut by 0 bases, the J end by 6 bases, with 14 bases between. This CDR3 region has 15 residues. The CDR3 spells CASSYSRGRVHGYTF. The CDR3 coding sequence is TGTGCCAGCAGTTACTCCCGGGGGCGAGTTCATGGCTACACCTTC.

J is TRBJ2-7 and V is TRBV27; D tentatively reads TRBD1 or TRBD2 (5 bases each). Germline V lookup: CDR1 MNHEY, CDR2 SMNVEV (reference sequence). V lost 3 bases and J 4 bases, leaving 10 bases between the germline ends. The CDR3 consists of 13 residues. The CDR3 nucleotides are TGTGCCAGCAGTTTTGCTGGGGGATACGAGCAGTACTTC. Amino acids: CASSFAGGYEQYF.

The chain recombines TRBV7-3 with TRBJ2-7; tentative D call: TRBD2 (7 bases). V was trimmed by 3 bases and J by 2 bases, leaving 14 bases between them. The CDR3 has 15 amino acids. Germline V gene sequence: CDR1 SGHTA, CDR2 FQGTGA. CDR3 loop: CASSLRGGDAYEQYF. The CDR3 bases are TGTGCCAGCAGCTTGAGAGGGGGGGATGCCTACGAGCAGTACTTC.

The chain couples TRBV20-1 to TRBJ2-7; 8 nucleotides agree with TRBD2. From germline, CDR1 is DFQATT and CDR2 SNEGSKA (reference sequence). The ends lost 0 bases at V and 4 bases at J; junction bases unmatched: 14. This CDR3 comprises 17 residues. The DNA of the CDR3 is TGCAGTGCTAGAGAGTTTCGAGCGGGAGAGTCTAGTTACGAGCAGTACTTC. Protein sequence: CSAREFRAGESSYEQYF.

This clonotype appeared a few times. The rearrangement uses TRBV20-1 and TRBJ1-2; possibly TRBD1 for D (5 bases). The CDR3 contains 12 residues. Trimming stripped 4 bases from V and 5 bases from J, with 11 bases between. The germline V gene has CDR1 DFQATT and CDR2 SNEGSKA (reference sequence). CDR3 nucleotide sequence: TGCAGTGCTAACAGACCAGGGTATGGCTACACCTTC. It specifies CSANRPGYGYTF.

This clonotype was seen a handful of times. The chain carries TRBV6-5 and TRBJ1-1; D remains unclear. Germline values: CDR1 MNHEY, CDR2 SVGAGI. V was trimmed by 2 bases and J by 5 bases, leaving 9 bases between them. The CDR3 sequence is 13 residues long. The CDR3 is CASSYNRWTEAFF. CDR3 DNA: TGTGCCAGCAGTTACAATAGATGGACTGAAGCTTTCTTT.

The table lists this clonotype with many counts. The chain combines TRBV9 with TRBJ2-2; maybe TRBD2 (5 bases). This CDR3 region has 15 residues. Trimming left V 0 bases short and J 4 bases short, with 10 bases between. CDR1 SGDLS and CDR2 YYNGEE come from the germline V gene. DNA for the CDR3: TGTGCCAGCAGCGTAGGCCCGGGGAGCACCGGGGAGCTGTTTTTT. This gives the protein CASSVGPGSTGELFF.

This clonotype appeared many times. The V gene is TRBV12-3 or TRBV12-4, the J gene TRBJ2-7, with D unclear. The CDR3 is made up of 13 amino acids. Trimming shortened V by 0 bases and J by 6 bases, and 9 bases separated the two germline ends. The CDR3 sequence: CASSLAGLSEQYV. CDR3 in DNA: TGTGCCAGCAGTTTAGCCGGTCTCTCCGAGCAGTACGTC.

This clonotype was counted between two and nine times. CDR3 coding DNA: TGTGCCAGCAGCCATAGCGGGATGGGCAAAAACATTCAGTACTTC. Amino acid sequence: CASSHSGMGKNIQYF. The chain links TRBV12-3 or TRBV12-4 to TRBJ2-4; 8 positions agree with TRBD2. V lost 6 bases to trimming and J lost 3 bases; unmatched junction nucleotides: 7. The length of the CDR3 is 15 residues.

This clonotype turned up a few times. V gene TRBV12-3 or TRBV12-4 combines with J gene TRBJ1-2; D gene ambiguous. V was clipped by 5 bases and J by 7 bases, with 14 bases between them. This CDR3 has 13 amino acids. CDR3 sequence reads: CASSPGKTGGYTF. In DNA, the CDR3 is TGTGCCAGCAGTCCGGGAAAAACTGGTGGCTACACCTTC.

This clonotype came up many times. This chain connects TRBV12-3 or TRBV12-4 to TRBJ1-4, with D maybe TRBD1 (6 bases). The CDR3 contains 15 residues. Trimming took off 7 bases at V and 8 bases at J, with 20 bases between the two ends. CDR3 protein: CASTRGQGPGEKLFF. CDR3 DNA: TGTGCCAGCACCCGCGGCCAGGGGCCGGGAGAAAAACTGTTTTTT.

This clonotype was seen at least ten times. The gene calls are TRBV29-1 and TRBJ1-2; the D is unclear. V lost 6 bases and J lost 0, with 11 bases in between. The CDR3 spans 13 residues. The germline V gene has CDR1 SQVTM and CDR2 ANQGSEA. CDR3 amino acids: CSVPMAANYGYTF. The CDR3 DNA reads as TGCAGCGTCCCAATGGCAGCTAACTATGGCTACACCTTC.

Here the CDR3 DNA reads TGCAGTGCTAGAGATCCGAGGTTAGGGCCGGCGGGCACTGAAGCTTTCTTT. Translated, it gives CSARDPRLGPAGTEAFF. The chain recombines TRBV20-1 with TRBJ1-1; no reliable D call. The germline V gene encodes CDR1 DFQATT and CDR2 SNEGSKA (reference sequence). This CDR3 is built from 17 residues. V lost 0 bases, J lost 4 bases, and 21 bases lay in between.

This clonotype was detected many times. J is TRBJ1-4 and V is TRBV10-3; D might be TRBD1 (6 bases). The germline CDR1 and CDR2 sequences are ENHRY and SYGVKD. The length of the CDR3 is 14 residues. Between the trimmed V and J ends, which lost 6 bases and 5 bases, there was a span of 13 bases. The CDR3 sequence is CAIREDQGNEKLFF. In nucleotides, the CDR3 is TGTGCCATCAGAGAGGACCAGGGGAATGAAAAACTGTTTTTT.